Following are 30 T cell receptor beta chains from one sample sequenced in a study of T cell repertoires in cytomegalovirus infection. Their antigen targets remain unknown. TCRdb independently ran MiXCR on the reads; one entry per CDR3 protein. This table holds approximately 910,000 distinct CDR3 sequences, about a third found once. The material was cultured CD8+ T cells from PBMCs, obtained from culture after CMV antigen stimulation. The receptors were gathered from a human donor in good health (CMV status not recorded). Some clones in this sample may be carry-over from other donors' samples.

The chain links TRBV7-6 to TRBJ1-2; D unresolved. This CDR3 has 15 amino acids. The germline V gene has CDR1 SGHVS and CDR2 FNYEAQ. The V gene lost 1 base and the J gene lost 4 bases, with 13 bases spanning the gap. This CDR3 is CASSLDAGWSYGYTF. CDR3 DNA: TGTGCCAGCAGCTTAGACGCCGGGTGGAGCTATGGCTACACCTTC. Full variable domain (rest looked up from reference TRBV7-6 and TRBJ1-2): GAGVSQSPRYKVTKRGQDVALRCDPISGHVSLYWYRQALGQGPEFLTYFNYEAQQDKSGLPNDRFSAERPEGSISTLTIQRTEQRDSAMYRCASSLDAGWSYGYTFGSGTRLTVV.

This clonotype was seen a single time. This sequence joins TRBV6-4 and TRBJ1-2, with D unclear. In germline, CDR1 is MRHNA, CDR2 SNTAGT. The CDR3 spans 13 residues. The ends were cut back, 4 bases at V and 2 bases at J, with 8 bases in the middle. The CDR3 region is CASSVNSNYGYTF. The CDR3 bases are TGTGCCAGCAGTGTAAATTCCAACTATGGCTACACCTTC.

Ten or more counts support this clonotype. The chain carries TRBV7-2 and TRBJ1-1; D may be TRBD1 (6 bases). V lost 6 bases and J lost 0, with 20 bases in between. Germline V gives CDR1 SGHTA, CDR2 FQGNSA. The CDR3 spans 17 residues. The CDR3 reads CASRSNLGDNLNTEAFF. The CDR3 nucleotides are TGTGCCAGCAGATCGAACTTGGGGGACAACTTGAACACTGAAGCTTTCTTT.

This clonotype has a handful of counts. DNA for the CDR3: TGTGCCAGTAGTAGAGGCAGGACCAACAATGAGCAGTTCTTC. As protein: CASSRGRTNNEQFF. The chain uses TRBV19 and TRBJ2-1; no firm D call. V dropped 4 bases and J dropped 5 bases, with 12 bases sitting between them. The CDR3 loop spans 14 amino acids. The germline gives CDR1 LNHDA, CDR2 SQIVND (reference sequence).

This clonotype was counted between two and nine times. The chain recombines TRBV20-1 with TRBJ1-2, with TRBD1 matching 9 bases. The V segment lost 0 bases and the J segment 5 bases; nucleotides outside the gene matches: 7. The V gene's germline CDR1 is DFQATT and CDR2 SNEGSKA (reference sequence). This CDR3 comprises 15 residues. The DNA of the CDR3 is TGCAGTGCTAGAGATAGTGACAGGGGGTATTATGGCTACACCTTC. Protein product: CSARDSDRGYYGYTF.

This clonotype has just a few counts. The rearrangement joins TRBV6-6 to TRBJ2-7; D gene unclear. The length of the CDR3 is 16 residues. CDR1 is MNHNY, CDR2 SVGAGI, per germline (reference sequence). The ends were cut back, 5 bases at V and 0 bases at J, with 17 bases in the middle. CDR3 in amino acids: CASSGWVSYNSYEQYV. CDR3 nucleotides: TGTGCCAGCAGTGGGTGGGTCAGCTATAACTCCTACGAGCAGTACGTC.

This clonotype was detected a few times. The J gene is TRBJ1-1, the V gene TRBV6-1; D may be TRBD1 (6 bases). The V gene lost 8 bases and the J gene lost 5 bases, with 18 bases spanning the gap. Germline V gene sequence: CDR1 MNHNS, CDR2 SASEGT. The CDR3 is 14 amino acids. Here the CDR3 reads CASLTRGARTEAFF. Written as DNA, the CDR3 is TGTGCCAGCCTTACGCGGGGGGCACGGACTGAAGCTTTCTTT.

The chain employs TRBV5-1 and TRBJ2-3; D assignment may be TRBD1 or TRBD2 (6 bases each). The CDR3 has 15 amino acids. The germline V and J ends were trimmed by 0 bases and 6 bases, with 14 bases remaining between them. Germline values: CDR1 SGHRS, CDR2 YFSETQ. The CDR3 protein is CASSLATGARDTQYF. DNA of the CDR3: TGCGCCAGCAGCTTGGCAACGGGGGCGAGGGATACGCAGTATTTT.

This clonotype came up a few times. The chain carries TRBV6-2 or TRBV6-3 and TRBJ2-7; tentative D call: TRBD1 (5 bases). V lost 4 bases to trimming and J lost 3 bases, with 13 bases between them. Germline CDR1 reads MNHEY; CDR2 reads SVGEGT. The CDR3 covers 14 residues. CDR3 sequence: CASSFRQTHYEQYV. In nucleotides, the CDR3 is TGTGCCAGCAGTTTCCGACAGACACACTACGAGCAGTACGTC.

J is TRBJ2-1 and V is TRBV6-2 or TRBV6-3; 9 bases line up with TRBD2. CDR3 size: 15 residues. V gave up 2 bases and J gave up 10 bases; unmatched junction bases: 9. Looked up from germline, CDR1 is MNHEY and CDR2 is SVGEGT. The CDR3 bases are TGTGCCAGCAGTTACCTCCGCGGGGGGGCCGAGGAGCAGTTCTTC. Encoded protein: CASSYLRGGAEEQFF.

The chain has TRBV18 and TRBJ1-5, with 12 bases that match TRBD1. This CDR3 contains 16 residues. The V gene's germline CDR1 is KGHSH and CDR2 LQKENI. With 3 bases clipped from V and 6 bases from J, the junction kept 6 bases outside the gene matches. CDR3 residues: CASSPDGTGGSQPQHF. CDR3 DNA: TGTGCCAGCTCACCTGATGGGACAGGGGGCAGTCAGCCCCAGCATTTT.

This clonotype was counted between two and nine times. The chain carries TRBV12-3 or TRBV12-4 and TRBJ2-5, with TRBD2 as a possible D gene (6 bases). Trimming removed 6 bases from V and 3 bases from J, with 11 bases in between. This CDR3 is 13 amino acids long. The CDR3 is CASREGLKETQYF. The CDR3 DNA reads as TGTGCCAGCAGGGAGGGGCTGAAAGAGACCCAGTACTTC.

This clonotype showed up just a few times. The chain recombines TRBV6-2 or TRBV6-3 with TRBJ2-5; 9 bases are a match to TRBD1. The germline V gene has CDR1 MNHEY and CDR2 SVGEGT. Trimming took 10 bases from V and 5 from J; bases not matched to a gene: 5. The length of the CDR3 is 12 residues. The CDR3 nucleotides are TGTGCCACCGGACAGGGGAGTGAGACCCAGTACTTC. It translates to CATGQGSETQYF.

The chain combines TRBV11-3 with TRBJ2-3; no clear D gene. The CDR3 has 20 amino acids. The ends were cut back, 0 bases at V and 2 bases at J, with 24 bases in the middle. Germline V CDR1 and CDR2: SGHNT, YENEEA. CDR3 nucleotide sequence: TGTGCCAGCAGCTTAGATCGGACGACCGACTTTTACCTTTACACAGATACGCAGTATTTT. Its translation: CASSLDRTTDFYLYTDTQYF.

The V gene is TRBV27, the J gene TRBJ2-7, with a possible D match to TRBD1 (6 bases). Germline V lookup: CDR1 MNHEY, CDR2 SMNVEV (reference sequence). The CDR3 loop spans 15 amino acids. Between the trimmed V and J ends, which lost 5 bases and 2 bases, there was a span of 16 bases. The CDR3 spells CASSPEDRYTYEQYF. The CDR3 bases are TGTGCCAGCAGTCCAGAAGACAGGTATACCTACGAGCAGTACTTC.

This clonotype was counted a few times. The chain combines TRBV24-1 with TRBJ2-1; 13 bases fit TRBD2. The CDR3 has 15 residues. Unmatched junction bases numbered 6, after V lost 4 bases and J lost 10 bases. Germline lookup yields CDR1 KGHDR and CDR2 SFDVKD. The chain's CDR3 is CATSDRTSGGLEQFF. The DNA of the CDR3 is TGTGCCACCAGTGACCGGACTAGCGGGGGCCTCGAGCAGTTCTTC.

This clonotype was found a few times. The chain uses TRBV19 and TRBJ1-5; TRBD1 agrees at 7 bases. Germline assignment: CDR1 LNHDA and CDR2 SQIVND (reference sequence). The CDR3 is 16 residues long. J gave up 3 bases and V 8 bases, and 13 bases lay outside the gene matches. The CDR3 DNA reads TGTGCCAGTTCACCTAAGGGACAGTTAACCAATCAGCCCCAGCATTTT. Its translation: CASSPKGQLTNQPQHF. Full variable domain (missing parts from reference TRBV19 and TRBJ1-5): DGGITQSPKYLFRKEGQNVTLSCEQNLNHDAMYWYRQDPGQGLRLIYYSQIVNDFQKGDIAEGYSVSREKKESFPLTVTSAQKNPTAFYLCASSPKGQLTNQPQHFGDGTRLSIL.

The V gene is TRBV7-4, the J gene TRBJ2-1; D remains ambiguous. CDR1 SGHVT and CDR2 SQSDAQ come from the germline V gene. The ends were cut back, 5 bases at V and 15 bases at J, with 14 bases in the middle. The CDR3 has 11 residues. In DNA, the CDR3 is TGTGCCAGCAGCCTTCGAGTAGTGCCGTTCTTC. Translating gives CASSLRVVPFF. Together with reference TRBV7-4 and TRBJ2-1, the CDR3 gives the full variable domain: GAGVSQSPRYKVAKRGRDVALRCDSISGHVTLYWYRQTLGQGSEVLTYSQSDAQRDKSGRPSGRFSAERPERSVSTLKIQRTEQGDSAVYLCASSLRVVPFFGPGTRLTVL.

This clonotype was counted once. This rearrangement joins TRBV7-3 to TRBJ1-3; D gene ambiguous. Germline V gene lookup returns CDR1 SGHTA and CDR2 FQGTGA. Trimming removed 10 bases from V and 2 bases from J, with 18 bases in between. The CDR3 runs 15 residues. The CDR3 spells CANRHTERPGNTIYF. CDR3 bases: TGTGCCAACAGACACACAGAAAGACCTGGAAACACCATATATTTT.

This sequence joins TRBV10-3 and TRBJ2-3; perhaps D is TRBD1 or TRBD2 (6 bases each). The CDR3 totals 15 residues. Germline V CDR1 and CDR2: ENHRY, SYGVKD. Trimming pared 3 bases from V and 6 bases from J, leaving 16 bases between. The DNA of the CDR3 is TGTGCCATCAGTGACACGGGGGCCGGGGTGGATACGCAGTATTTT. This sequence encodes CAISDTGAGVDTQYF.

The chain employs TRBV7-3 and TRBJ1-1, with D unclear. This CDR3 has 14 amino acids. Trimming left V 1 base short and J 1 base short, with 7 bases between. Germline V gene data show CDR1 as SGHTA and CDR2 as FQGTGA. The chain's CDR3 is CASSLNPTNTEAFF. The CDR3 coding sequence is TGTGCCAGCAGCTTAAACCCGACGAACACTGAAGCTTTCTTT.

The chain recombines TRBV5-4 with TRBJ1-1; the D gene is possibly TRBD1 (5 bases). Trimming cost V 0 bases and J 6 bases, with 12 bases left between them. Germline CDR1 is SGHNT and CDR2 is YYREEE (reference sequence). The CDR3 runs to 14 residues. As DNA, the CDR3 is TGTGCCAGCAGCTTGGCCCCACGGGGGGCTGAAGCTTTCTTT. Its translation: CASSLAPRGAEAFF.

The chain carries TRBV27 and TRBJ1-1; 11 bases agree with TRBD1. Germline assignment: CDR1 MNHEY and CDR2 SMNVEV (reference sequence). CDR3 length: 16 residues. Trimming took 3 bases from V and 1 from J; bases not matched to a gene: 4. The CDR3: CASSLGQGGSNTEAFF. In DNA, the CDR3 is TGTGCCAGCAGTTTGGGACAGGGGGGGTCGAACACTGAAGCTTTCTTT.

In this sample, this clonotype turned up a few times. The chain carries TRBV7-9 and TRBJ1-2, with 7 bases aligning to TRBD1. J gave up 4 bases and V 5 bases, and 10 bases lay outside the gene matches. CDR1 is SEHNR, CDR2 FQNEAQ, per germline (reference sequence). This CDR3 spans 15 amino acids. The CDR3 DNA follows: TGTGCCAGCAGCGCCAAACAGGGGCTAAGCTATGGCTACACCTTC. This sequence encodes CASSAKQGLSYGYTF.

A word on this clonotype: An end of the junction differs from the germline gene, which may be a read error. The chain recombines TRBV4-3 with TRBJ1-4, with D uncertain. Germline assignment: CDR1 LGHNA and CDR2 YSLEER. The CDR3 sequence is 13 residues long. The CDR3 coding sequence is TGCGCCAGCAGTCAAGAAAATAATGAAAAACTGTTTTTT. Translating gives CASSQENNEKLFF.

The CDR3 loop is CASSEEFGNYGYTF. The CDR3 DNA reads TGTGCCAGTAGTGAAGAATTTGGGAACTATGGCTACACCTTC. The chain has TRBV19 and TRBJ1-2; D call uncertain. Between the trimmed V and J ends, which lost 5 bases and 2 bases, there was a span of 12 bases. The germline V gene encodes CDR1 LNHDA and CDR2 SQIVND (reference sequence). The CDR3 spans 14 residues.

This chain links TRBV28 with TRBJ1-1; D call uncertain. Per the germline V gene, CDR1 is MDHEN and CDR2 is SYDVKM. The CDR3 length is 13 residues. V shed 6 bases and J shed 7 bases, with 15 bases lying between them. For the CDR3, the DNA is TGTGCCAGCAGGGATGACCAAGGCGGTGAAGCTTTCTTT. Translation gives CASRDDQGGEAFF.

This clonotype was observed a few times. The CDR3 coding sequence is TGTGCCAGCAGTTTATTGGTCGGTGGTCGCGGGGAGCTGTTTTTT. It yields the protein CASSLLVGGRGELFF. The chain links TRBV28 to TRBJ2-2; D ambiguous. In germline, CDR1 is MDHEN, CDR2 SYDVKM. CDR3 length equals 15 residues. V lost 1 base, J lost 7 bases, and 13 bases lay in between.

There are a few counts of this clonotype. The chain combines TRBV12-3 or TRBV12-4 with TRBJ2-5; D tentatively fits TRBD1 or TRBD2 (8 bases each). The CDR3 has 19 amino acids. Trimming removed 6 bases at V and 5 bases at J, with 31 bases between. CDR3 region: CASSNIPADRAIAGETQYF. The CDR3 region has the DNA TGTGCCAGCAGCAATATCCCCGCGGACAGGGCCATAGCGGGGGAGACCCAGTACTTC.

This clonotype has a count of ten or more. The chain employs TRBV6-1 and TRBJ2-7; D remains ambiguous. The CDR3 spans 11 residues. The germline V gene encodes CDR1 MNHNS and CDR2 SASEGT. The V end was cut by 3 bases, the J end by 2 bases, with 2 bases between. The DNA of the CDR3 is TGTGCCAGCAGTGAGACCTACGAGCAGTACTTC. Its translation: CASSETYEQYF.